This TCR beta chain was sequenced in a study of blood T cell repertoires in COVID-19. Background on the study: From T cells, B-cell-depleted T cells, or PBMCs came the material, which was cDNA or gDNA.

J lost 5 bases, V lost 0 bases, and 2 bases had no gene match. CDR1 and CDR2 (germline): GTSNPN, SVGIG (reference sequence). The CDR3 consists of 13 residues. Original processing methods: Counts of nucleated cells, estimated from reference gene primer amplification, were obtained. Profiling relied on immunoSEQ multiplex PCR, and the TCRdb table lists in-frame clones only, not all of them. V, J and clone size derive from that table, while D and trimming were established from the DNA sequence. The sample has fewer than 450,000 clones; approximately 91% are singletons. Input material: PBMCs or T cells enriched from blood (not recorded which). The rearrangement uses TRBV30 and TRBJ1-2, with 8 bases aligning to TRBD1. This clonotype was sampled from a middle-aged woman with acute COVID-19. The DNA for the CDR3 is TGTGCCTGGAGTGTGGACAGGGTGTATGGCTACACCTTC. It specifies CAWSVDRVYGYTF.